These 22 T cell receptor beta chains originate from one sample sequenced in a study of cytomegalovirus exposure and HLA in healthy donors. It was with 60 Vbeta and 13 Jbeta primers that the PCR ran. Data came from immunoSEQ multiplex PCR; TCRdb stores just in-frame clones and leaves some out. This table holds some 110,000 clones, 60% to 80% found once. Sequenced input: PBMCs. Every receptor here comes from a female donor in good health and CMV-seronegative.

V gene TRBV2 combines with J gene TRBJ2-2; 11 bases map to TRBD1. Per germline, CDR1 SNHLY and CDR2 FYNNEI. V shed 10 bases and J 6 bases; nucleotides not matched to a gene: 10. The CDR3 has 15 residues. The CDR3 here is CAISLRDRGSGELFF. The CDR3 bases are TGTGCCATTAGCCTCCGGGACAGGGGGTCCGGGGAGCTGTTTTTT.

The chain employs TRBV2 and TRBJ2-2; D not resolved. CDR1 and CDR2 (germline): SNHLY, FYNNEI. Trimming pared 3 bases from V and 4 bases from J, leaving 9 bases between. The CDR3 is made up of 14 amino acids. This CDR3 reads CASSEVQSTGELFF. The DNA for the CDR3 is TGTGCCAGCAGTGAGGTCCAGTCCACCGGGGAGCTGTTTTTT.

At least ten counts were recorded for this clone. The chain couples TRBV5-5 to TRBJ1-4; no reliable D call. V was clipped by 3 bases and J by 8 bases, with 17 bases between them. The CDR3 runs to 15 residues. The germline CDR1 and CDR2 sequences are SGHKS and YYEKEE (reference sequence). CDR3 nucleotides: TGTGCCAGCAGCTCGAGGGATTTTGGGAACGAAAAACTGTTTTTT. It translates to CASSSRDFGNEKLFF.

The chain combines TRBV7-2 with TRBJ2-7; 7 nucleotides agree with TRBD2. Trimming removed 5 bases from V and 3 bases from J; junction bases left unmatched: 13. Germline V gene sequence: CDR1 SGHTA, CDR2 FQGNSA. This CDR3 is built from 16 residues. The CDR3 sequence is CASSARGRVTLYEQYF. CDR3 DNA: TGTGCCAGCAGCGCACGTGGGAGGGTAACTCTCTACGAGCAGTACTTC.

This clone turned up a few times. This chain links TRBV2 with TRBJ2-5; TRBD2 agrees at 10 bases. The V and J ends lost 6 bases and 5 bases, in that order; junction bases with no gene match: 12. Germline V CDR1 and CDR2: SNHLY, FYNNEI. The CDR3 is 16 amino acids. CDR3 in amino acids: CASSLPLAGVRETQYF. The CDR3 DNA follows: TGTGCCAGCAGCCTTCCGCTAGCGGGAGTCCGGGAGACCCAGTACTTC.

This clone came up a few times. The chain recombines TRBV5-4 with TRBJ2-7; D ambiguous. This CDR3 spans 14 amino acids. CDR1 is SGHNT, CDR2 YYREEE, per germline (reference sequence). The V end lost 3 bases, the J end lost 3 bases, and 13 bases lay between the germline ends. As DNA, the CDR3 is TGTGCCAGCAGCTCCTTGGGTTCGGGCTACGAGCAGTACTTC. Translating it yields CASSSLGSGYEQYF.

The chain is built from TRBV9 and TRBJ2-3; 9 bases align to TRBD2. Germline assignment: CDR1 SGDLS and CDR2 YYNGEE. V was clipped by 3 bases and J by 6 bases; unmatched bases: 11. This CDR3 spans 16 amino acids. This CDR3 reads CASSDSAGGRHDTQYF. In nucleotides, the CDR3 is TGTGCCAGCAGCGATTCAGCGGGGGGTCGACACGATACGCAGTATTTT.

This clone was observed a handful of times. The chain uses TRBV21-1 and TRBJ2-1; the DNA was not used to check the table's D call, TRBD2. TRBV21-1 is a pseudogene segment. CDR3 length equals 14 residues. This CDR3 reads CAGLWTGGCNEQFF. The CDR3 nucleotides read TGTGCCGGCCTCTGGACGGGAGGGTGCAATGAGCAGTTCTTC.

The chain carries TRBV10-2 and TRBJ2-5; 8 positions match TRBD1. The CDR3 sequence is 14 residues long. The germline CDR1 and CDR2 sequences are WSHSY and SAAADI. The V and J ends lost 8 bases and 2 bases, in that order; junction bases with no gene match: 7. The CDR3 DNA follows: TGCGCCAGCTCAGACAGGGGAAGGCAAGAGACCCAGTACTTC. Its protein is CASSDRGRQETQYF.

The chain recombines TRBV18 with TRBJ2-1; D may be TRBD2 (5 bases). CDR3 length: 13 amino acids. V was clipped by 1 base and J by 7 bases, with 8 bases between them. The V gene's germline CDR1 is KGHSH and CDR2 LQKENI. CDR3 sequence reads: CASSPQRSNEQFF. The CDR3 coding sequence is TGTGCCAGCTCACCACAGCGGTCTAATGAGCAGTTCTTC.

The chain recombines TRBV6-5 with TRBJ2-7; 9 nucleotides agree with TRBD2. This CDR3 has 16 residues. Germline CDR1 is MNHEY and CDR2 is SVGAGI. V shed 1 base and J 2 bases; nucleotides not matched to a gene: 6. The CDR3 DNA is TGTGCCAGCAGTTACTTTCGGCTAGCGGGAACCTACGAGCAGTACTTC. Translating gives CASSYFRLAGTYEQYF.

A single count supports this clone. V usage is TRBV27 and J usage is TRBJ2-1, with 16 bases aligning to TRBD2. The CDR3 is made up of 20 amino acids. CDR1 and CDR2 from the germline V gene are MNHEY and SMNVEV (reference sequence). Trimming at V came to 5 bases and at J to 3 bases, leaving 13 bases not matched to a gene. As DNA, the CDR3 is TGTGCCAGCAGTAACCCCGGGACTAGCGGGAGGGTGGGACTCTACAATGAGCAGTTCTTC. Translating gives CASSNPGTSGRVGLYNEQFF.

The V call is TRBV6-5, the J call TRBJ1-1; a weak D match, TRBD1 (5 bases). Trimming left V 2 bases short and J 0 bases short, with 13 bases between. CDR1 and CDR2 from the germline V gene are MNHEY and SVGAGI. CDR3 length: 16 residues. CDR3 region: CASSYDWGTMNTEAFF. For the CDR3, the DNA is TGTGCCAGCAGTTACGATTGGGGCACGATGAACACTGAAGCTTTCTTT.

This clone was observed a few times. V gene TRBV5-5 combines with J gene TRBJ2-7; TRBD2 aligns across 8 bases. The V and J ends lost 1 base and 3 bases, in that order; junction bases with no gene match: 6. The CDR3 is 15 amino acids. Germline V gene data show CDR1 as SGHKS and CDR2 as YYEKEE (reference sequence). DNA of the CDR3: TGTGCCAGCAGCTTGTACAGCGGGAGTGGCTACGAGCAGTACTTC. This translates into CASSLYSGSGYEQYF.

The chain is built from TRBV9 and TRBJ2-7; 9 nucleotides align to TRBD2. This CDR3 is 15 amino acids long. Trimming took 0 bases from V and 6 from J; bases not matched to a gene: 7. Germline V lookup: CDR1 SGDLS, CDR2 YYNGEE. CDR3 sequence: CASSVGASGASEQYF. As DNA, the CDR3 is TGTGCCAGCAGCGTAGGAGCTAGCGGGGCCTCCGAGCAGTACTTC.

The chain employs TRBV7-9 and TRBJ2-3; 10 bases are a match to TRBD2. After removal of 5 bases from V and 0 bases from J, the junction contained 11 bases not matched to a gene. This CDR3 has 18 residues. Germline assignment: CDR1 SEHNR and CDR2 FQNEAQ (reference sequence). The CDR3 DNA follows: TGTGCCAGCAGCCCCCGCGACCCGACTAGCGGGAGCACAGATACGCAGTATTTT. Amino acids: CASSPRDPTSGSTDTQYF.

The genes are TRBV30 and TRBJ2-3; 11 bases match TRBD2. V shed 3 bases and J 2 bases; nucleotides not matched to a gene: 13. The CDR3 sequence is 18 residues long. CDR1 GTSNPN and CDR2 SVGIG come from the germline V gene (reference sequence). DNA for the CDR3: TGTGCCTGGAGCTACACTAGCGGGAGATTTGGGCCCACAGATACGCAGTATTTT. Its protein is CAWSYTSGRFGPTDTQYF.

The chain combines TRBV19 with TRBJ2-2, with 7 positions matching TRBD1. The CDR3 length is 15 residues. With V trimmed by 8 bases and J by 5 bases, 11 bases remained unmatched. The V gene's germline CDR1 is LNHDA and CDR2 SQIVND (reference sequence). In DNA, the CDR3 is TGTGCCAGTGGATACAGGGGTAGGGGTACCGGGGAGCTGTTTTTT. Its translation is CASGYRGRGTGELFF.

The rearrangement links TRBV29-1 to TRBJ1-2, with no clear D. The CDR3 spans 12 residues. Trimming removed 3 bases from V and 0 bases from J, with 5 bases in between. Germline V gene sequence: CDR1 SQVTM, CDR2 ANQGSEA. The CDR3 is CSVERTNYGYTF. The CDR3 nucleotides are TGCAGCGTTGAGAGGACTAACTATGGCTACACCTTC.

The V call is TRBV5-5, the J call TRBJ2-5, with 9 bases that match TRBD1. The CDR3 has 20 residues. CDR1 and CDR2 (germline): SGHKS, YYEKEE (reference sequence). With 2 bases clipped from V and 4 bases from J, the junction kept 21 bases outside the gene matches. CDR3 in DNA: TGTGCCAGCAGCTTACTCTACCGGGACAGGGTTAATGTCGCCGGAGAGACCCAGTACTTC. It codes for CASSLLYRDRVNVAGETQYF.

The chain combines TRBV27 with TRBJ2-5; 8 positions agree with TRBD1. CDR3 length: 17 amino acids. With V trimmed by 6 bases and J by 5 bases, 17 bases remained unmatched. The germline V gene encodes CDR1 MNHEY and CDR2 SMNVEV (reference sequence). CDR3 DNA sequence: TGTGCCAGCAGAGGGAGTAAGTACAGGGGGAATAGGGAGACCCAGTACTTC. Protein sequence: CASRGSKYRGNRETQYF.

The chain joins TRBV27 to TRBJ2-1; 10 bases map to TRBD2. J was trimmed by 2 bases and V by 8 bases; bases with no gene match: 6. Germline V lookup: CDR1 MNHEY, CDR2 SMNVEV (reference sequence). This CDR3 contains 15 residues. CDR3 protein: CASQGAGGPYNEQFF. For the CDR3, the DNA is TGTGCCAGCCAAGGAGCGGGAGGGCCCTACAATGAGCAGTTCTTC.